This TCR beta chain came from a study of T cell responses to AZD1222 COVID-19 vaccine. General observations from the study: Spike-specific TCR breadth and depth both grew after two AZD1222 doses. Baseline serology detected seropositivity in only 5 or 6 AZD1222 recipients. Donor demographics were predominantly white British with a female majority; clonal diversity may be underestimated.

The CDR3 has 14 residues. J lost 5 bases, V lost 4 bases, and 4 bases had no gene match. The germline V gene encodes CDR1 SGHRS and CDR2 YFSETQ. TCRdb's table, derived via immunoSEQ multiplex PCR, lists solely in-frame clones and lacks some. The data contain 100,000 to 150,000 clones, roughly 91% of them singletons. In regard to this clone: The antigen remains unidentified.

This rearrangement joins TRBV5-1 to TRBJ1-4; 8 bases align to TRBD1. This clonotype originated in an adult who received the AZD1222 COVID-19 vaccine. The material was peripheral blood, obtained 28 days after the second AZD1222 dose. In DNA form, the CDR3 reads TGCGCCAGCAGCCGGGACAGGAGGAATGAAAAACTGTTTTTT. It translates to CASSRDRRNEKLFF.